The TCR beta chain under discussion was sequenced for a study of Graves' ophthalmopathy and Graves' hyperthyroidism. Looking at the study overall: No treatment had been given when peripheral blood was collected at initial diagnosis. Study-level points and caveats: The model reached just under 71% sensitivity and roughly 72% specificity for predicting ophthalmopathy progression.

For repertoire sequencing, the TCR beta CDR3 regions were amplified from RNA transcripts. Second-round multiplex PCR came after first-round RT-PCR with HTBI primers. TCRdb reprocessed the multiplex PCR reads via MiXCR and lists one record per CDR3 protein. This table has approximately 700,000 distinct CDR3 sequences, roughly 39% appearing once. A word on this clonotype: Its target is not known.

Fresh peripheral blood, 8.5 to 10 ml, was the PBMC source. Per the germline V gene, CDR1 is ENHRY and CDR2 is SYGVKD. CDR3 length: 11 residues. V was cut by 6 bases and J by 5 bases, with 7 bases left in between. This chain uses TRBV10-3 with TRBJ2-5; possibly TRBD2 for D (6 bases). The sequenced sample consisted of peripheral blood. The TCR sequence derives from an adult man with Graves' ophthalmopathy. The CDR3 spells CAIRTSETQYF. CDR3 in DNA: TGTGCCATCAGGACTAGTGAGACCCAGTACTTC.